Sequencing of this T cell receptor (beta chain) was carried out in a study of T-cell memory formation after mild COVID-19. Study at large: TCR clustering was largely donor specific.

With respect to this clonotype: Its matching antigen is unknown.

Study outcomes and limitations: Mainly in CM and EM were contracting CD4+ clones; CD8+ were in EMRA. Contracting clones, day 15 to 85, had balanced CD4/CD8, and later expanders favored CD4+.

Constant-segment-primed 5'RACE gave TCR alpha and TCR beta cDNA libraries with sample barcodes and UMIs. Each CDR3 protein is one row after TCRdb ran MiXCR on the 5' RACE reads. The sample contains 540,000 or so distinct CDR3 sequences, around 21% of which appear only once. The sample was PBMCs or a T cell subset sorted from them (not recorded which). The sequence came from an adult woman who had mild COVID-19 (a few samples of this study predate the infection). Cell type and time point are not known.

This CDR3 reads CASSLEYSGYGYTF. The DNA for the CDR3 is TGCGCCAGCAGCTTGGAGTACAGCGGCTATGGCTACACCTTC. This sequence joins TRBV5-1 and TRBJ1-2; no definite D call. This CDR3 region has 14 residues. CDR1 SGHRS and CDR2 YFSETQ come from the germline V gene. The V gene lost 0 bases and the J gene lost 4 bases, with 10 bases spanning the gap.